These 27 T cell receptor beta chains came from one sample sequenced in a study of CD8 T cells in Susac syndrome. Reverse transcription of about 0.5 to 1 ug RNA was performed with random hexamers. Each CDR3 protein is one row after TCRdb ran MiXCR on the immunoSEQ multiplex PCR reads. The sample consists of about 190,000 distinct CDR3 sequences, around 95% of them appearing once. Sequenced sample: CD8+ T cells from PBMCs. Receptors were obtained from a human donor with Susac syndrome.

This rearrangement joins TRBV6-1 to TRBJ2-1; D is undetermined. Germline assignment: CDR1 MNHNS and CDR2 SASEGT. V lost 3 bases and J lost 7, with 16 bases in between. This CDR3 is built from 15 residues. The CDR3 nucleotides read TGTGCCAGCAGTGACTCCTCCGACCCCCCTAATGAGCAGTTCTTC. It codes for CASSDSSDPPNEQFF.

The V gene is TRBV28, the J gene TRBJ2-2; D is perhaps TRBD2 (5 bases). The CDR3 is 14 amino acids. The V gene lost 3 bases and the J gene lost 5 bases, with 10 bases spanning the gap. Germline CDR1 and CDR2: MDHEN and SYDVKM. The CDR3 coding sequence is TGTGCCAGCAGTTTGGACTTTCGAACCGGGGAGCTGTTTTTT. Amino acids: CASSLDFRTGELFF. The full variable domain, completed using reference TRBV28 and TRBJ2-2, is DVKVTQSSRYLVKRTGEKVFLECVQDMDHENMFWYRQDPGLGLRLIYFSYDVKMKEKGDIPEGYSVSREKKERFSLILESASTNQTSMYLCASSLDFRTGELFFGEGSRLTVL.

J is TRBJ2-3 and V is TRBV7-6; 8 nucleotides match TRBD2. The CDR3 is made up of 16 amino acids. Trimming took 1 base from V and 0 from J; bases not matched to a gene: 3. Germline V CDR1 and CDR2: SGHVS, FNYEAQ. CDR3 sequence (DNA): TGTGCCAGCAGCTTAGTTCGGGGGGGTAGCACAGATACGCAGTATTTT. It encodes CASSLVRGGSTDTQYF.

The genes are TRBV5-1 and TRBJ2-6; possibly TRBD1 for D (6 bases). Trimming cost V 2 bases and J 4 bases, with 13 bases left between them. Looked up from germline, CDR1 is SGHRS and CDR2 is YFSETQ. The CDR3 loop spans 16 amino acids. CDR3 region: CASSLGQPAGANVLTF. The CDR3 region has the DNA TGCGCCAGCAGCTTAGGACAGCCCGCCGGGGCCAACGTCCTGACTTTC.

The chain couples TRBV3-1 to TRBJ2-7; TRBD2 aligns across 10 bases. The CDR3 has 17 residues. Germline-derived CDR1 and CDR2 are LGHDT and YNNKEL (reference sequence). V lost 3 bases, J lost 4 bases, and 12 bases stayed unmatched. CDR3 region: CASSQGRTSGVTYEQYF. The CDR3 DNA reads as TGTGCCAGCAGCCAGGGTCGGACTAGCGGCGTTACTTACGAGCAGTACTTC.

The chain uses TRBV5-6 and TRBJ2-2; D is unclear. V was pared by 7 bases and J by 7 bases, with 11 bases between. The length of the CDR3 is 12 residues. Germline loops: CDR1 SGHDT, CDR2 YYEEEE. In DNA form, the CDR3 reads TGTGCCAGCGGAAGAAGTGGCGGGGAGCTGTTTTTT. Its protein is CASGRSGGELFF.

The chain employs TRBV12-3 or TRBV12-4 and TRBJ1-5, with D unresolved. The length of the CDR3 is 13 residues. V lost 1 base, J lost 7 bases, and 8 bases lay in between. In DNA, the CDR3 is TGTGCCAGCAGTTTAGGAGGGCTGCAGCCCCAGCATTTT. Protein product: CASSLGGLQPQHF.

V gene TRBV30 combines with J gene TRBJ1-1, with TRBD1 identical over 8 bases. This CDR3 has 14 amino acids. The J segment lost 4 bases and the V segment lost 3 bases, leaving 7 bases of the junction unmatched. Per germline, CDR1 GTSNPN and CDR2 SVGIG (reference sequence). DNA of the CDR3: TGTGCCTGGAGCGGTGGACAGGGTGCCACTGAAGCTTTCTTT. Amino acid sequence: CAWSGGQGATEAFF.

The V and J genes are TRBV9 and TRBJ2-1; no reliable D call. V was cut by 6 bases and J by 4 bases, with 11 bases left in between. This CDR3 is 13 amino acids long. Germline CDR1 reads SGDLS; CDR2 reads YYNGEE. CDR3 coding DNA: TGTGCCAGCACCCCCGCCGGGTACAATGAGCAGTTCTTC. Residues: CASTPAGYNEQFF.

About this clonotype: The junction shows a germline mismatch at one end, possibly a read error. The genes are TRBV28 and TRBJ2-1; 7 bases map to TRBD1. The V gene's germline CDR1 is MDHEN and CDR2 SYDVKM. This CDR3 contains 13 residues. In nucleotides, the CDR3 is TGTGCCAGCAGCTTATTACGACAGGGCGAACAGTTCTTC. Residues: CASSLLRQGEQFF.

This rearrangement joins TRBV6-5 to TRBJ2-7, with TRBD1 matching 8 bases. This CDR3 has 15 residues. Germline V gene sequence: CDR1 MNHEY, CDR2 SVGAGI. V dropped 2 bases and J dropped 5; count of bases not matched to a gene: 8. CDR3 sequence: CASSYAGQGGHEQYF. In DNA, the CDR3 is TGTGCCAGCAGTTACGCCGGACAGGGCGGGCACGAGCAGTACTTC.

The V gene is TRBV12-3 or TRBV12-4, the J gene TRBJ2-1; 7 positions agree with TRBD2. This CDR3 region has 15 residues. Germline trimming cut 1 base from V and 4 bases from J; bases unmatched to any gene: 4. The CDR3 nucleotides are TGTGCCAGCAGTTTAGGAGCGGGACGTTACAATGAGCAGTTCTTC. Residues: CASSLGAGRYNEQFF.

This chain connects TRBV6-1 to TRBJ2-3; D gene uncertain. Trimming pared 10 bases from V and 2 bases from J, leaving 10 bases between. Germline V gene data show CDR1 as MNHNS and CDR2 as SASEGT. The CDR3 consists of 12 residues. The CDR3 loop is CAIQALTDTQYF. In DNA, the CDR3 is TGTGCCATCCAGGCCCTCACAGATACGCAGTATTTT.

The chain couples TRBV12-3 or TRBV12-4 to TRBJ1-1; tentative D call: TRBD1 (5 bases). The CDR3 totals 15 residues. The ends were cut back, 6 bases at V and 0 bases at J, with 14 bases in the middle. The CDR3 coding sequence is TGTGCCAGCAGCGAAGGGGTCAGCATGAACACTGAAGCTTTCTTT. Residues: CASSEGVSMNTEAFF.

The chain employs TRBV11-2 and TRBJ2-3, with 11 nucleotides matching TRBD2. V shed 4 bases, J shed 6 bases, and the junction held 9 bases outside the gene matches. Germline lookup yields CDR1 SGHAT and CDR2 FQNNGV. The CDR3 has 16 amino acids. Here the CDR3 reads CASSSLLAGAGDTQYF. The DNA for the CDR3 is TGTGCCAGCAGCTCTTTACTAGCGGGAGCTGGGGATACGCAGTATTTT.

CDR3 nucleotide sequence: TGTGCCAGCAGTTTACGGGGACAGGGACCCTACGAGCAGTACTTC. This translates into CASSLRGQGPYEQYF. The gene calls are TRBV28 and TRBJ2-7; 9 bases map to TRBD1. The CDR3 is 15 residues long. V dropped 2 bases and J dropped 2; count of bases not matched to a gene: 4. Germline CDR1 and CDR2: MDHEN and SYDVKM.

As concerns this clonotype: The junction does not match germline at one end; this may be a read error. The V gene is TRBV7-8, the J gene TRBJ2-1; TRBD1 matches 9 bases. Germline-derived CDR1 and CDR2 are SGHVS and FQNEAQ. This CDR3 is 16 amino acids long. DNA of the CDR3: TGTGTCAGCAGCATACTAACAGGGGGCACGGACAATGAGCAGTTCTTC. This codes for CVSSILTGGTDNEQFF.

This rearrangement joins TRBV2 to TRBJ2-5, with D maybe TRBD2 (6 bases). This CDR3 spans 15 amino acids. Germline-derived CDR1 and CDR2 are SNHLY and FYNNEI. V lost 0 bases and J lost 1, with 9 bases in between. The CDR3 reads CASSEAGRGQETQYF. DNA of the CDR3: TGTGCCAGCAGTGAAGCTGGGCGGGGCCAAGAGACCCAGTACTTC.

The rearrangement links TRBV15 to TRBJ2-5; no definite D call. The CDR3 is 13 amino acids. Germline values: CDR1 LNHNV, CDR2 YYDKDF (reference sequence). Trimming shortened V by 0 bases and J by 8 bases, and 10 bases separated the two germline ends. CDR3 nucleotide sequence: TGTGCCACCAGCAGAGATTTTTCGGCAACCCAGTACTTC. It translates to CATSRDFSATQYF.

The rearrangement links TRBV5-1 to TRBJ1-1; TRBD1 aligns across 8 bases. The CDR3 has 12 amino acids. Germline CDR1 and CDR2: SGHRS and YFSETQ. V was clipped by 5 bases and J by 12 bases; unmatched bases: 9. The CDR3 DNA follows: TGCGCCAGCAGTCCAGGGGGCTTCGAGACTTTCTTT. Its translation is CASSPGGFETFF.

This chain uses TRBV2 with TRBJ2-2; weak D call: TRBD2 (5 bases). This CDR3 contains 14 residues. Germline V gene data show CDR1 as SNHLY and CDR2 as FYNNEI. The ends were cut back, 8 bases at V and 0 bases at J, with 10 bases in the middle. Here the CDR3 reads CASLLRANTGELFF. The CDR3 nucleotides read TGTGCCAGCCTGCTGAGGGCGAACACCGGGGAGCTGTTTTTT.

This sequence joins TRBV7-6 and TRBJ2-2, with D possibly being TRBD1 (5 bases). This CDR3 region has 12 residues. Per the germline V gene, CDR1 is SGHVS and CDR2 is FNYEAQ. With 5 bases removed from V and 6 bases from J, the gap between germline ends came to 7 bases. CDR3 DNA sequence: TGTGCCAGCAGCGCAGGGTCCGGGGAGCTGTTTTTT. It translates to CASSAGSGELFF.

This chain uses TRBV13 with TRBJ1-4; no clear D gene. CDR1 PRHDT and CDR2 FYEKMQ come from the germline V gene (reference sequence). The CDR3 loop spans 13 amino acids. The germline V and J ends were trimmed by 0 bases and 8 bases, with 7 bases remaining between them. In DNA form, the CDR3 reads TGTGCCAGCAGCTTAGGCCTGAGGGAAAAACTGTTTTTT. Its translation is CASSLGLREKLFF.

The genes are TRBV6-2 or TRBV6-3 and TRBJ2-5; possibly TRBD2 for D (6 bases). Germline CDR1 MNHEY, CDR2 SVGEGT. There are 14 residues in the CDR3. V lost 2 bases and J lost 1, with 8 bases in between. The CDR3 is CASSYGTLQETQYF. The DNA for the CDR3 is TGTGCCAGCAGTTACGGGACTCTCCAAGAGACCCAGTACTTC.

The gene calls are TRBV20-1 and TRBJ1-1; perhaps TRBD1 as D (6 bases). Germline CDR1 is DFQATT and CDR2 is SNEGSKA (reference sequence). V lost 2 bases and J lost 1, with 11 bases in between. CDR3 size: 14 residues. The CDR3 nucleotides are TGCAGTGCTAGAAAGCGCAGGGGGAACACTGAAGCTTTCTTT. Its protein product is CSARKRRGNTEAFF.

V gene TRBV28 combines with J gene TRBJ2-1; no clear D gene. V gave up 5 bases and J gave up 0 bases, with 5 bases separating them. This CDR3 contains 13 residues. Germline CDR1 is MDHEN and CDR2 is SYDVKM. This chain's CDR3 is CASSHHSYNEQFF. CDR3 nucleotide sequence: TGTGCCAGCAGTCACCACTCCTACAATGAGCAGTTCTTC.

The CDR3 bases are TGCGCCAGCAGCTTGAAAGGGGCAGCAATAGAAGCTTTCTTT. Protein: CASSLKGAAIEAFF. The chain carries TRBV5-1 and TRBJ1-1, with D possibly being TRBD1 (5 bases). V was trimmed by 1 base and J by 8 bases, leaving 15 bases between them. This CDR3 is 14 amino acids long. Per the germline V gene, CDR1 is SGHRS and CDR2 is YFSETQ. Together with reference TRBV5-1 and TRBJ1-1, the CDR3 gives the full variable domain: KAGVTQTPRYLIKTRGQQVTLSCSPISGHRSVSWYQQTPGQGLQFLFEYFSETQRNKGNFPGRFSGRQFSNSRSEMNVSTLELGDSALYLCASSLKGAAIEAFFGQGTRLTVV.